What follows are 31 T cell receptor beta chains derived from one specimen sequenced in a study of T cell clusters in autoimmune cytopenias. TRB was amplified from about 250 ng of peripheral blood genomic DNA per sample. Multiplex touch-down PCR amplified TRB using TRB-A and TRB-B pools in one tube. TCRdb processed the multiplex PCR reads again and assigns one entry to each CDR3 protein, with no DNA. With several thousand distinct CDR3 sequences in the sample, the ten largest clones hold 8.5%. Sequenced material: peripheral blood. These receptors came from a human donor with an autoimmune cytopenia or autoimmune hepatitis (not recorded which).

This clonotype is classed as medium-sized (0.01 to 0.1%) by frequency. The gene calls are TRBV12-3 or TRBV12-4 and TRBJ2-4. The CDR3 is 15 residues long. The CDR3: CASSLGREAKNIQYF.

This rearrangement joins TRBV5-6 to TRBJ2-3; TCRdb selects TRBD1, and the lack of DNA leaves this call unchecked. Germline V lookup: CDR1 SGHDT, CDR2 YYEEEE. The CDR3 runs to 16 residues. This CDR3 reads CASSFTGGAWADTQYF.

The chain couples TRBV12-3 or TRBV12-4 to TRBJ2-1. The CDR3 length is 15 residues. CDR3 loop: CASSQYRDSYNEQFF.

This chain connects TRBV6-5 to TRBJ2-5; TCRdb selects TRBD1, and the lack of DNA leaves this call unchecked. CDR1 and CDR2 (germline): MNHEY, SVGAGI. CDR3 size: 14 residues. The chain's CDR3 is CASSYSGKQETQYF.

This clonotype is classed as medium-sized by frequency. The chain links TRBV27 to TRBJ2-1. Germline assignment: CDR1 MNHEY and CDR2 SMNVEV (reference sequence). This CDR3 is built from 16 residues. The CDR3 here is CASSLRADSPYNEQFF.

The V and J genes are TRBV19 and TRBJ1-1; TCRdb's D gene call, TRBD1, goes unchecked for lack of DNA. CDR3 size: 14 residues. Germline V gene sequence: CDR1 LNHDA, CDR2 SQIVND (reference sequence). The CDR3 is CASSNGQVRTEAFF. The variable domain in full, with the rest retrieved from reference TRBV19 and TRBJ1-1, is DGGITQSPKYLFRKEGQNVTLSCEQNLNHDAMYWYRQDPGQGLRLIYYSQIVNDFQKGDIAEGYSVSREKKESFPLTVTSAQKNPTAFYLCASSNGQVRTEAFFGQGTRLTVV.

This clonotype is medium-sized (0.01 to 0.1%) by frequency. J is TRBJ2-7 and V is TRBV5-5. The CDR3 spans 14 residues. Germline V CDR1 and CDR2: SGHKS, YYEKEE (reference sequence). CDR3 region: CASSLEDLRDEQYF.

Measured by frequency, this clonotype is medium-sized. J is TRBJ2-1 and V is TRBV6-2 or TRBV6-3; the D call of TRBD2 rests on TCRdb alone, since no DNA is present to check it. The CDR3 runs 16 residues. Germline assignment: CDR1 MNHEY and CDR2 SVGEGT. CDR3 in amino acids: CASSNLLAAAYNEQFF.

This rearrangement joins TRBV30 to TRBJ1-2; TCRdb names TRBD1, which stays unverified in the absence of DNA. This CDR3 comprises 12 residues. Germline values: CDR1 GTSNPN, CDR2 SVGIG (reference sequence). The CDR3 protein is CAWKQGVGGYTF.

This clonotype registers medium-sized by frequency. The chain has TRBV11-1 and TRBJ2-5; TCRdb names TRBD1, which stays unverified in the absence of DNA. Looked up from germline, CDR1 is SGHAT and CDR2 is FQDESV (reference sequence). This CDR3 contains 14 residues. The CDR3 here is CASSSPRGQGTQYF.

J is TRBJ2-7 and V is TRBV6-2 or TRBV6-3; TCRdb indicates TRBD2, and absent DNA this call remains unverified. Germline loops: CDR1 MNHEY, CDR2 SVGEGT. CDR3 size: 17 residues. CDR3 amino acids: CASSRTAGVGSPYEQYF.

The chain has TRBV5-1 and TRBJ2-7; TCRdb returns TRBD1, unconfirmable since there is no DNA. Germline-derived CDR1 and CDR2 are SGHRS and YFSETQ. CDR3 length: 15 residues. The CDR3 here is CASSLGDRGPYEQYF.

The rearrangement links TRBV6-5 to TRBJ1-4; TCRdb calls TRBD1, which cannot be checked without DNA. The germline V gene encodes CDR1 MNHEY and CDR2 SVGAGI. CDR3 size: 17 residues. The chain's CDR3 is CASSDRGRLTTNEKLFF.

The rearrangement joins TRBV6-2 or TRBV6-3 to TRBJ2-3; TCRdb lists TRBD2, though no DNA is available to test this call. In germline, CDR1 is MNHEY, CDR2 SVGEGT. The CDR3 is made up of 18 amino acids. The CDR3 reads CASSAFGAGGLSGDTQYF.

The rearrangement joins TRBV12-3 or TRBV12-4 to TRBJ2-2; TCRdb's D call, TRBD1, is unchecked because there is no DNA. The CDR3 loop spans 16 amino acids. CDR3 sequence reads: CASSLRGGGVAGELFF.

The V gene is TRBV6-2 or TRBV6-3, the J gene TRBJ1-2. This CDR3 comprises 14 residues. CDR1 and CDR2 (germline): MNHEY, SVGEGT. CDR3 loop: CASSYSGGWDGYTF.

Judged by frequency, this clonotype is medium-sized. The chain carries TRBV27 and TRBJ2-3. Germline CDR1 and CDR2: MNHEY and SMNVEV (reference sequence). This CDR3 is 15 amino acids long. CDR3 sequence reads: CASSLTGRTTDTQYF.

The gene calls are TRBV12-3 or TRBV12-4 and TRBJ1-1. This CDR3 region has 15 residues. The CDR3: CASSFGGGGNTEAFF.

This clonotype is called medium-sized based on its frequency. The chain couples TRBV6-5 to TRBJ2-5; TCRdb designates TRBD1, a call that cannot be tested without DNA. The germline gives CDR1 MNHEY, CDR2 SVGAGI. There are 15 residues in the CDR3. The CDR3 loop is CASSYSLGARETQYF.

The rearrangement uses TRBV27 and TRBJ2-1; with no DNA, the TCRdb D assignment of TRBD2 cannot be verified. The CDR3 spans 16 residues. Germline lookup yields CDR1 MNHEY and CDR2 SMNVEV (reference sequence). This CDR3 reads CASSSLFLYRLNEQFF.

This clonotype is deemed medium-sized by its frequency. The CDR3: CASSISDRGGYEQYF. This chain connects TRBV19 to TRBJ2-7; TCRdb indicates TRBD1, and absent DNA this call remains unverified. This CDR3 region has 15 residues. The germline CDR1 and CDR2 sequences are LNHDA and SQIVND (reference sequence).

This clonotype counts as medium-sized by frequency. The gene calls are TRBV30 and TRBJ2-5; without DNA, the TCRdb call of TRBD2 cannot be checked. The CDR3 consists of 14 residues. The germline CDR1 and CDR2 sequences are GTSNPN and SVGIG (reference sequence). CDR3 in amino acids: CAWRPGLASGTQYF.

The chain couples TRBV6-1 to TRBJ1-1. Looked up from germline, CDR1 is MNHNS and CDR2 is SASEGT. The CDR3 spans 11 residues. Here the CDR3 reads CASRGPTEAFF.

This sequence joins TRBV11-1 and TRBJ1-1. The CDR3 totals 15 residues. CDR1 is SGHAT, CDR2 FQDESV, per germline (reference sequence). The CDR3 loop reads CASSYDGRSNTEAFF.

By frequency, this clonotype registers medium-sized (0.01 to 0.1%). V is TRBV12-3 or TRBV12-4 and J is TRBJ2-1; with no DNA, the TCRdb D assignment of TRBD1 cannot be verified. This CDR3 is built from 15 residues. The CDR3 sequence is CASSGGGTVYNEQFF.

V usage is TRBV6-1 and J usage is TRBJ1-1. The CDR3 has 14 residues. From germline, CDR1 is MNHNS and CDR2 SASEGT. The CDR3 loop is CASHRRQVGTEAFF.

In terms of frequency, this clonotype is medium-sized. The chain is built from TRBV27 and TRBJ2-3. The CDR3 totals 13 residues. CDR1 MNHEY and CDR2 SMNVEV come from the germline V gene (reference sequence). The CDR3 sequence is CASSPTETDTQYF.

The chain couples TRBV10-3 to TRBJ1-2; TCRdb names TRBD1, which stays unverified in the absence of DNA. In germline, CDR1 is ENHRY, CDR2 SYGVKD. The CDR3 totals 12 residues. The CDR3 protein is CATQTGVDGYTF.

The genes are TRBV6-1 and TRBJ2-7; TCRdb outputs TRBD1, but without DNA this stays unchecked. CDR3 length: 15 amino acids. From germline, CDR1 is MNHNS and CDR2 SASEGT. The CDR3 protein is CASSEGSGGFYEQYF.

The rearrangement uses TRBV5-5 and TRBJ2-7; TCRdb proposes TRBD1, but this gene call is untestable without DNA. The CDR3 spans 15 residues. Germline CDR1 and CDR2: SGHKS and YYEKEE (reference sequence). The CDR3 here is CASSDRRVGSYEQYF.

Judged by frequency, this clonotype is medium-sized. CDR3: CASSDYRETQYF. The chain uses TRBV6-1 and TRBJ2-5. The germline gives CDR1 MNHNS, CDR2 SASEGT. The CDR3 is 12 residues long.